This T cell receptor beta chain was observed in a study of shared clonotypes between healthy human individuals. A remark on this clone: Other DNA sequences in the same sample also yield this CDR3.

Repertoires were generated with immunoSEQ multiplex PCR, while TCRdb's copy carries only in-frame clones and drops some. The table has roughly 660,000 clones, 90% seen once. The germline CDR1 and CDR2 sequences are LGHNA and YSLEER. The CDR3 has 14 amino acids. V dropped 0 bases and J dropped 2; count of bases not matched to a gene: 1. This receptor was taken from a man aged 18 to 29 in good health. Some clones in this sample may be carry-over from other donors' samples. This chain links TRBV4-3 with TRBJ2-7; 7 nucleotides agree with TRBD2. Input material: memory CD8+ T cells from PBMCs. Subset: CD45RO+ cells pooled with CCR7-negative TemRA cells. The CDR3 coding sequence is TGCGCCAGCAGCCAAGAGGGGGGGACCTACGAGCAGTACTTC. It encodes CASSQEGGTYEQYF.